This record concerns one T cell receptor (beta chain) sequence. In Cohort 3, a recovered donor had either two negative PCRs, clearance, or symptom resolution. The source of the sample is a study of blood T cell repertoires in COVID-19. Per the original data handling: Reference gene primer amplification in the assay estimated nucleated cell counts. Here immunoSEQ multiplex PCR was the method, and the copy in TCRdb shows in-frame clones only, minus some. The V and J calls and clone size were taken over from that table, and D and trimming were inferred from the DNA. The sample lists approximately 230,000 clones, about 80% occurring once. V lost 6 bases and J lost 6, with 19 bases in between. Germline CDR1 reads SGDLS; CDR2 reads YYNGEE. The length of the CDR3 is 15 residues.

This TCR derives from a man between 40 and 49 years old who had recovered from COVID-19. Sequences were obtained from PBMCs or T cells enriched from blood (not recorded which). J is TRBJ2-1 and V is TRBV9; D is unclear. CDR3 sequence: CASTSDHGYLNEQFF. In DNA form, the CDR3 reads TGTGCCAGCACCAGCGACCACGGGTATCTCAATGAGCAGTTCTTC.